Listed here are 32 T cell receptor beta chains from one sample, sequenced in a study of blood T cell repertoires in COVID-19. Method: immunoSEQ multiplex PCR; TCRdb's copy keeps in-frame clones and lacks some. The repertoire holds roughly 150,000 clones, with 81% as singletons. The sequencing sample was made of peripheral blood. The receptors were gathered from a man in his sixties with active or convalescent COVID-19.

The V call is TRBV2, the J call TRBJ1-2; perhaps TRBD1 as D (5 bases). The CDR3 extends over 13 amino acids. Germline V gene lookup returns CDR1 SNHLY and CDR2 FYNNEI. Trimming took off 7 bases at V and 8 bases at J, with 17 bases between the two ends. The CDR3 bases are TGTGCCAGCACAGGTGGCAGGGCCGACGGCTACACCTTC. This codes for CASTGGRADGYTF. The full variable domain, rest sourced from reference TRBV2 and TRBJ1-2, is EPEVTQTPSHQVTQMGQEVILRCVPISNHLYFYWYRQILGQKVEFLVSFYNNEISEKSEIFDDQFSVERPDGSNFTLKIRSTKLEDSAMYFCASTGGRADGYTFGSGTRLTVV.

The rearrangement links TRBV5-4 to TRBJ1-3, with D unclear. The CDR3 runs 16 residues. V lost 0 bases to trimming and J lost 0 bases, with 10 bases between them. Looked up from germline, CDR1 is SGHNT and CDR2 is YYREEE (reference sequence). Here the CDR3 reads CASSLAGVASGNTIYF. The CDR3, as DNA: TGTGCCAGCAGCTTGGCCGGAGTAGCCTCTGGAAACACCATATATTTT.

This clone was observed a handful of times. V is TRBV28 and J is TRBJ2-7; maybe TRBD2 (6 bases). Trimming shortened V by 5 bases and J by 3 bases, and 17 bases separated the two germline ends. Per the germline V gene, CDR1 is MDHEN and CDR2 is SYDVKM. The CDR3 contains 15 residues. CDR3 in amino acids: CASSRPLGEVYEQYF. The CDR3 bases are TGTGCCAGCAGTCGCCCTCTAGGGGAGGTCTACGAGCAGTACTTC.

The rearrangement joins TRBV7-2 to TRBJ2-3; D gene unclear. This CDR3 spans 13 amino acids. Trimming removed 2 bases at V and 0 bases at J, with 3 bases between. Germline assignment: CDR1 SGHTA and CDR2 FQGNSA. This CDR3 reads CASSLPSTDTQYF. The CDR3 region has the DNA TGTGCCAGCAGCTTACCGAGCACAGATACGCAGTATTTT.

The J gene is TRBJ1-5, the V gene TRBV19; 7 positions match TRBD1. The junction had 7 bases not matched to a gene; V was cut back by 8 bases and J by 6 bases. CDR3 size: 13 residues. Germline loops: CDR1 LNHDA, CDR2 SQIVND (reference sequence). CDR3 bases: TGTGCCAGTCGAGGGGCAGGGGGTCAGCCCCAGCATTTT. It encodes CASRGAGGQPQHF. Full variable domain (missing parts from reference TRBV19 and TRBJ1-5): DGGITQSPKYLFRKEGQNVTLSCEQNLNHDAMYWYRQDPGQGLRLIYYSQIVNDFQKGDIAEGYSVSREKKESFPLTVTSAQKNPTAFYLCASRGAGGQPQHFGDGTRLSIL.

This clone showed up just once. V and J are TRBV29-1 and TRBJ1-5; D not resolved. The germline gives CDR1 SQVTM, CDR2 ANQGSEA. Trimming shortened V by 7 bases and J by 0 bases, and 7 bases separated the two germline ends. The CDR3 is 12 amino acids. The CDR3 DNA is TGCAGCGCACAGTATAGCAATCAGCCCCAGCATTTT. Translated, it gives CSAQYSNQPQHF. Supplemented by reference TRBV29-1 and TRBJ1-5, the full variable domain reads SAVISQKPSRDICQRGTSLTIQCQVDSQVTMMFWYRQQPGQSLTLIATANQGSEATYESGFVIDKFPISRPNLTFSTLTVSNMSPEDSSIYLCSAQYSNQPQHFGDGTRLSIL.

The rearrangement links TRBV4-2 to TRBJ1-1; TRBD1 matches at 9 bases. After removal of 2 bases from V and 2 bases from J, the junction contained 3 bases not matched to a gene. This CDR3 spans 15 amino acids. From germline, CDR1 is LGHNA and CDR2 YNFKEQ. CDR3 in DNA: TGTGCCAGCAGCCAACGGGACAGGGAAAACACTGAAGCTTTCTTT. It specifies CASSQRDRENTEAFF.

This sequence joins TRBV6-6 and TRBJ2-1; 11 bases are shared with TRBD2. After removal of 6 bases from V and 7 bases from J, the junction contained 8 bases not matched to a gene. CDR1 is MNHNY and CDR2 is SVGAGI in the germline V gene (reference sequence). The CDR3 is 15 residues long. The CDR3 sequence: CASRRGSSGGNEQFF. DNA for the CDR3: TGTGCCAGCAGACGGGGGTCTAGCGGGGGGAATGAGCAGTTCTTC.

This clone has a single count. The chain couples TRBV5-1 to TRBJ2-5; tentatively, D is TRBD2 (6 bases). The CDR3 contains 16 residues. The V end was cut by 8 bases, the J end by 5 bases, with 25 bases between. CDR1 and CDR2 from the germline V gene are SGHRS and YFSETQ. In DNA form, the CDR3 reads TGCGCCAGTCTTCCCGGAAAAGGAGGGTTTTTGGAGACCCAGTACTTC. Protein sequence: CASLPGKGGFLETQYF.

Concerning this clone: The identical CDR3 is also encoded by other nucleotide sequences in the sample. The chain joins TRBV20-1 to TRBJ2-1; 12 nucleotides agree with TRBD2. The V segment lost 3 bases and the J segment 1 base; nucleotides outside the gene matches: 4. CDR3 size: 16 residues. Germline assignment: CDR1 DFQATT and CDR2 SNEGSKA (reference sequence). The DNA for the CDR3 is TGCAGTGCTAGTCCTAGCGGGGGGGCGTCCTACAATGAGCAGTTCTTC. Amino acid sequence: CSASPSGGASYNEQFF.

The rearrangement joins TRBV5-1 to TRBJ1-1, with 7 positions matching TRBD1. The CDR3 consists of 14 residues. Germline CDR1 is SGHRS and CDR2 is YFSETQ. V was clipped by 2 bases and J by 3 bases; unmatched bases: 4. CDR3 DNA: TGCGCCAGCAGCTTTACAGGGGTGGACACTGAAGCTTTCTTT. Translation: CASSFTGVDTEAFF.

The V gene is TRBV10-2, the J gene TRBJ1-5; 9 positions match TRBD1. Germline V gene sequence: CDR1 WSHSY, CDR2 SAAADI. The J segment lost 2 bases and the V segment lost 7 bases, leaving 6 bases of the junction unmatched. This CDR3 is 15 amino acids long. The DNA for the CDR3 is TGCGCCAGCACCCAACAGGGGGCAGGCAATCAGCCCCAGCATTTT. Its translation: CASTQQGAGNQPQHF.

The V call is TRBV15, the J call TRBJ2-7; 16 bases line up with TRBD2. Germline V lookup: CDR1 LNHNV, CDR2 YYDKDF (reference sequence). The CDR3 contains 18 residues. The V segment lost 2 bases and the J segment 1 base; nucleotides outside the gene matches: 5. CDR3 coding DNA: TGTGCCACCAGCAGACCCGGGACTAGCGGGGGGGTTTCCTACGAGCAGTACTTC. Translation gives CATSRPGTSGGVSYEQYF.

The genes are TRBV9 and TRBJ2-3, with 8 bases lining up with TRBD2. The CDR3 has 16 amino acids. The germline V gene encodes CDR1 SGDLS and CDR2 YYNGEE. J lost 3 bases, V lost 4 bases, and 10 bases had no gene match. The CDR3 is CASSPSSGSGTDTQYF. The CDR3 nucleotides are TGTGCCAGCAGCCCCTCCAGCGGGAGTGGAACAGATACGCAGTATTTT.

The V gene is TRBV10-2, the J gene TRBJ2-5; 11 bases line up with TRBD2. Germline V gene sequence: CDR1 WSHSY, CDR2 SAAADI. Trimming at V came to 2 bases and at J to 1 base, leaving 6 bases not matched to a gene. This CDR3 is built from 17 residues. CDR3 in amino acids: CASSEQLGLAAQETQYF. The CDR3 coding sequence is TGCGCCAGCAGTGAGCAGTTGGGACTAGCGGCCCAAGAGACCCAGTACTTC.

The rearrangement joins TRBV29-1 to TRBJ2-7, with 7 bases identical to TRBD1. This CDR3 contains 14 residues. The V gene end was trimmed by 0 bases and the J gene end by 5 bases; junction bases not matched to a gene: 7. Germline V gene data show CDR1 as SQVTM and CDR2 as ANQGSEA. The DNA of the CDR3 is TGCAGCGTTGAAGACGAACAGGGGACCCACGAGCAGTACTTC. It translates to CSVEDEQGTHEQYF.

The chain employs TRBV29-1 and TRBJ1-1, with 8 nucleotides matching TRBD1. Germline trimming cut 1 base from V and 8 bases from J; bases unmatched to any gene: 6. The CDR3 loop spans 13 amino acids. Germline V lookup: CDR1 SQVTM, CDR2 ANQGSEA. In DNA, the CDR3 is TGCAGCGTTGAAGTCGAGGGGACAGGAGAAGCTTTCTTT. Translating gives CSVEVEGTGEAFF.

The genes are TRBV2 and TRBJ2-6; 9 bases line up with TRBD1. V trimming: 3 bases; J trimming: 4 bases; junction bases outside the gene matches: 10. CDR3 length: 18 residues. Germline V gene sequence: CDR1 SNHLY, CDR2 FYNNEI. The CDR3 sequence is CASSDPGTGYAGANVLTF. As DNA, the CDR3 is TGTGCCAGCAGTGACCCCGGGACAGGGTATGCGGGGGCCAACGTCCTGACTTTC.

This chain joins TRBV5-1 and TRBJ2-5, with 9 bases matching TRBD1. With V trimmed by 5 bases and J by 5 bases, 13 bases remained unmatched. This CDR3 spans 16 amino acids. Germline V lookup: CDR1 SGHRS, CDR2 YFSETQ. The DNA of the CDR3 is TGCGCCAGCAGAAGGGGGACAGGGAAGTCCTTCGAGACCCAGTACTTC. Residues: CASRRGTGKSFETQYF.

This clone was seen ten or more times. The V call is TRBV9, the J call TRBJ2-2; TRBD2 agrees at 8 bases. V was clipped by 0 bases and J by 6 bases; unmatched bases: 7. Germline CDR1 reads SGDLS; CDR2 reads YYNGEE. The CDR3 extends over 16 amino acids. Written as DNA, the CDR3 is TGTGCCAGCAGCGTAGCGGCTAGCGGGTTCGCCGGGGAGCTGTTTTTT. Translated: CASSVAASGFAGELFF.

The gene calls are TRBV7-9 and TRBJ2-1, with 11 nucleotides matching TRBD2. The CDR3 has 14 residues. Unmatched junction bases numbered 2, after V lost 5 bases and J lost 5 bases. CDR1 is SEHNR and CDR2 is FQNEAQ in the germline V gene (reference sequence). CDR3: CASSPGLADNEQFF. For the CDR3, the DNA is TGTGCCAGCAGCCCGGGACTAGCGGACAATGAGCAGTTCTTC.

This clone was observed a single time. This sequence joins TRBV13 and TRBJ1-5; maybe TRBD1 (5 bases). V was clipped by 5 bases and J by 5 bases, with 16 bases between them. CDR3 length equals 15 residues. CDR1 and CDR2 from the germline V gene are PRHDT and FYEKMQ (reference sequence). The CDR3 loop is CASSLGGGVHQPQHF. DNA for the CDR3: TGTGCCAGCAGCCTCGGTGGGGGGGTCCATCAGCCCCAGCATTTT. Using reference TRBV13 and TRBJ1-5 for the parts outside the CDR3, the full variable domain is AAGVIQSPRHLIKEKRETATLKCYPIPRHDTVYWYQQGPGQDPQFLISFYEKMQSDKGSIPDRFSAQQFSDYHSELNMSSLELGDSALYFCASSLGGGVHQPQHFGDGTRLSIL.

The gene calls are TRBV6-5 and TRBJ1-2; 8 bases map to TRBD1. Germline V gene data show CDR1 as MNHEY and CDR2 as SVGAGI. V trimming: 5 bases; J trimming: 8 bases; junction bases outside the gene matches: 7. The CDR3 sequence is 13 residues long. The CDR3 DNA reads TGTGCCAGCAGTATTGGACAGGGTCGAGGCTACACCTTC. This sequence encodes CASSIGQGRGYTF.

In its sample, this clone was seen a few times. The gene calls are TRBV29-1 and TRBJ1-1; possibly TRBD1 for D (6 bases). Trimming shortened V by 6 bases and J by 5 bases, and 16 bases separated the two germline ends. The CDR3 extends over 13 amino acids. Germline assignment: CDR1 SQVTM and CDR2 ANQGSEA. The CDR3 here is CSVGVQGRTEAFF. The CDR3, as DNA: TGCAGCGTCGGGGTACAGGGTCGGACTGAAGCTTTCTTT.

In the case of this clone: The sample carries other DNA sequences with the same CDR3. The rearrangement joins TRBV19 to TRBJ2-1; no clear D gene. The CDR3 totals 12 residues. With 2 bases removed from V and 9 bases from J, the gap between germline ends came to 8 bases. Per the germline V gene, CDR1 is LNHDA and CDR2 is SQIVND (reference sequence). CDR3 in amino acids: CASSIRSTEQFF. The CDR3 coding sequence is TGTGCCAGTAGTATAAGATCTACTGAGCAGTTCTTC.

The chain employs TRBV2 and TRBJ2-5; 10 nucleotides align to TRBD1. Per germline, CDR1 SNHLY and CDR2 FYNNEI. V lost 6 bases, J lost 5 bases, and 3 bases stayed unmatched. The CDR3 runs 13 residues. The CDR3 DNA reads TGTGCCAGCAGGGCGGACAGGGGGGAGACCCAGTACTTC. It codes for CASRADRGETQYF.

This chain connects TRBV5-1 to TRBJ2-1; 11 nucleotides match TRBD2. Per germline, CDR1 SGHRS and CDR2 YFSETQ. The CDR3 covers 14 residues. The junction had 6 bases not matched to a gene; V was cut back by 6 bases and J by 7 bases. DNA of the CDR3: TGCGCCAGCACCATAAGACTAGCGGGAAATGAGCAGTTCTTC. This encodes CASTIRLAGNEQFF.

The chain uses TRBV2 and TRBJ2-7; 8 bases agree with TRBD1. J gave up 6 bases and V 3 bases, and 10 bases lay outside the gene matches. The CDR3 covers 15 residues. Germline CDR1 SNHLY, CDR2 FYNNEI. The CDR3, as DNA: TGTGCCAGCAGTGATGGAGCAGGGGGCAAAAGCGAGCAGTACTTC. It translates to CASSDGAGGKSEQYF.

This chain uses TRBV9 with TRBJ2-5; TRBD2 aligns across 10 bases. Trimming at V came to 4 bases and at J to 3 bases, leaving 3 bases not matched to a gene. Looked up from germline, CDR1 is SGDLS and CDR2 is YYNGEE. There are 14 residues in the CDR3. CDR3 amino acids: CASSLGLAEETQYF. As DNA, the CDR3 is TGTGCCAGCAGCCTCGGACTAGCGGAAGAGACCCAGTACTTC.

The chain combines TRBV19 with TRBJ1-3; D remains unclear. The CDR3 covers 12 residues. Germline V gene data show CDR1 as LNHDA and CDR2 as SQIVND (reference sequence). Trimming pared 7 bases from V and 7 bases from J, leaving 11 bases between. The CDR3 here is CASTPSYNTIYF. The CDR3 region has the DNA TGTGCCAGTACTCCTAGCTACAACACCATATATTTT. Full variable domain (rest looked up from reference TRBV19 and TRBJ1-3): DGGITQSPKYLFRKEGQNVTLSCEQNLNHDAMYWYRQDPGQGLRLIYYSQIVNDFQKGDIAEGYSVSREKKESFPLTVTSAQKNPTAFYLCASTPSYNTIYFGEGSWLTVV.

This clone is a singleton in its sample. J is TRBJ1-2 and V is TRBV24-1; a possible D gene is TRBD1 (6 bases). The CDR3 contains 14 residues. Germline CDR1 reads KGHDR; CDR2 reads SFDVKD. Deletions cut 5 bases from V and 6 bases from J, with 15 bases between. Written as DNA, the CDR3 is TGTGCCACCAGTGCCCCGGACAGATTCCATGGCTACACCTTC. Amino acid sequence: CATSAPDRFHGYTF.

The rearrangement links TRBV11-2 to TRBJ2-7; 8 bases agree with TRBD2. The ends lost 2 bases at V and 0 bases at J; junction bases unmatched: 9. Germline V gives CDR1 SGHAT, CDR2 FQNNGV. The CDR3 sequence is 17 residues long. The CDR3 region has the DNA TGTGCCAGCAGCTTATCTTCCACCGGGACTAGCTCCTACGAGCAGTACTTC. Protein product: CASSLSSTGTSSYEQYF.